Listed below are T cell receptor beta chains from one sample, sequenced in a study of blood T cell repertoires in COVID-19. Some clones are missing from TCRdb's copy, which holds only in-frame ones; the method was immunoSEQ multiplex PCR. The repertoire consists of over 150,000 clones, with roughly 80% occurring once and the leading ten covering over 10%. The specimen was peripheral blood. The receptors here all came from a woman between 50 and 59 years old with acute or convalescent COVID-19. CDR3s include the opening cysteine and the closing phenylalanine or tryptophan. The order of the fields is clone size, V gene, CDR3 length, D gene, J gene, CDR3 protein, CDR3 DNA. The D gene is left open where the match is weak. A clone size is listed for some rows: how often the clone was seen (once, few, many), or a class if it is expanded.

.,TRBV29-1,13,.,TRBJ1-1,CSAERQLNTEAFF,TGCAGCGCCGAGAGACAGTTGAACACTGAAGCTTTCTTT
.,TRBV11-2,13,.,TRBJ2-1,CASSSGLYNEQFF,TGTGCCAGCAGCTCCGGACTTTACAATGAGCAGTTCTTC
.,TRBV7-2,15,TRBD2,TRBJ2-7,CASSMRTSGSYEQYF,TGTGCCAGCAGCATGAGGACTAGCGGGAGCTACGAGCAGTACTTC
.,TRBV3-1/TRBV3-2,15,.,TRBJ1-2,CASSQGGRANYGYTF,TGTGCCAGCAGCCAAGGCGGCAGGGCTAACTATGGCTACACCTTC
many,TRBV7-2,17,TRBD1,TRBJ2-5,CASSLEAGTGGRQTQYF,TGTGCCAGCAGCTTAGAGGCCGGGACAGGGGGGCGACAGACCCAGTACTTC
.,TRBV29-1,14,.,TRBJ2-5,CSVCPTVLQETQYF,TGCAGCGTGTGCCCGACAGTTCTTCAAGAGACCCAGTACTTC
.,TRBV6-2/TRBV6-3,17,TRBD2,TRBJ2-1,CASSPGLARRLRNEQFF,TGTGCCAGCAGTCCCGGACTAGCGCGGCGTTTAAGGAATGAGCAGTTCTTC
.,TRBV6-5,14,.,TRBJ2-2,CATRWGAGTGELFF,TGTGCCACGCGGTGGGGCGCCGGCACCGGGGAGCTGTTTTTT
once,TRBV7-2,15,TRBD1,TRBJ1-2,CASSAHPGQGGGYTF,TGTGCCAGCAGCGCCCACCCGGGACAGGGAGGTGGCTACACCTTC
.,TRBV6-5,15,.,TRBJ2-7,CASSYSRTLGGEQYF,TGTGCCAGCAGTTACTCCCGGACTCTGGGAGGCGAGCAGTACTTC
.,TRBV30,15,TRBD2,TRBJ2-1,CAWTASGSLYNEQFF,TGTGCCTGGACGGCTAGCGGGAGCCTATACAATGAGCAGTTCTTC
.,TRBV24-1,13,.,TRBJ1-2,CATSDFYGDGYTF,TGTGCCACCAGTGATTTTTACGGAGATGGCTACACCTTC
.,TRBV5-1,16,.,TRBJ1-2,CASSLDQEWKSHGYTF,TGCGCCAGCAGCTTGGATCAGGAATGGAAAAGCCATGGCTACACCTTC
.,TRBV5-1,14,.,TRBJ1-1,CASSFGGMNTEAFF,TGCGCCAGCAGCTTCGGGGGGATGAACACTGAAGCTTTCTTT
.,TRBV14,13,TRBD2,TRBJ2-7,CASRKAGGPEQYF,TGTGCCAGCAGGAAAGCGGGAGGGCCCGAGCAGTACTTC
once,TRBV19,16,.,TRBJ2-2,CASSDGTTKNAGELFF,TGTGCCAGTAGCGATGGGACAACAAAGAACGCCGGGGAGCTGTTTTTT
once,TRBV19,16,TRBD2,TRBJ2-1,CASSPFASGRTNEQFF,TGTGCCAGTAGTCCCTTCGCTAGCGGGAGGACAAATGAGCAGTTCTTC
.,TRBV11-2,16,.,TRBJ1-2,CASSLVAQARNYGYTF,TGTGCCAGCAGCTTAGTGGCCCAGGCCAGGAACTATGGCTACACCTTC
once,TRBV18,15,.,TRBJ2-3,CASSRERRGRDTQYF,TGTGCCAGCTCACGTGAGCGGAGGGGTCGGGATACGCAGTATTTT
once,TRBV29-1,14,TRBD2,TRBJ2-1,CSVGRILADNEQFF,TGCAGCGTTGGCCGCATACTAGCGGACAATGAGCAGTTCTTC
.,TRBV2,16,TRBD2,TRBJ2-5,CASRGPSGGAGETQYF,TGTGCCAGCAGAGGACCCAGCGGGGGGGCCGGAGAGACCCAGTACTTC
.,TRBV30,14,.,TRBJ2-1,CAWRGSGSWHEQFF,TGTGCCTGGAGGGGGAGTGGCAGTTGGCATGAGCAGTTCTTC
.,TRBV9,15,TRBD2,TRBJ2-5,CASSVGGGLQETQYF,TGTGCCAGCAGCGTAGGCGGGGGATTACAAGAGACCCAGTACTTC
.,TRBV5-4,16,.,TRBJ2-4,CASSLGGPLAKNIQYF,TGTGCCAGCAGCTTGGGGGGGCCGCTAGCCAAAAACATTCAGTACTTC
.,TRBV6-5,16,TRBD1,TRBJ1-5,CASSLNQDRGLQPQHF,TGTGCCAGCAGTTTAAACCAGGACAGGGGGCTTCAGCCCCAGCATTTT
.,TRBV7-9,13,TRBD1,TRBJ1-5,CASSLEGAVPQHF,TGTGCCAGCAGCTTGGAGGGGGCCGTCCCCCAGCATTTT
.,TRBV2,16,.,TRBJ2-6,CASSGQVFGGANVLTF,TGTGCCAGCAGTGGACAGGTTTTTGGTGGGGCCAACGTCCTGACTTTC
.,TRBV2,12,TRBD2,TRBJ2-7,CASIRGGNEQYF,TGTGCCAGCATACGGGGGGGCAACGAGCAGTACTTC
.,TRBV10-3,11,.,TRBJ2-1,CAISLEVEQFF,TGTGCCATCAGCTTAGAGGTTGAGCAGTTCTTC
.,TRBV6-2/TRBV6-3,16,.,TRBJ2-3,CASSYGGLTITDTQYF,TGTGCCAGCAGTTACGGCGGGCTTACTATCACAGATACGCAGTATTTT
.,TRBV28,15,TRBD2,TRBJ2-7,CASSSPSGNDYEQYF,TGTGCCAGCAGCTCGCCTAGCGGGAACGATTACGAGCAGTACTTC
.,TRBV7-2,15,.,TRBJ1-1,CASSPRGGLNTEAFF,TGTGCCAGCAGCCCCAGGGGCGGCTTGAACACTGAAGCTTTCTTT
.,TRBV11-2,12,.,TRBJ2-7,CASNPGIYEQYF,TGTGCCAGCAATCCCGGGATCTACGAGCAGTACTTC
.,TRBV2,11,.,TRBJ1-2,CASSDRGGYTF,TGTGCCAGCAGTGACAGGGGTGGCTACACCTTC
.,TRBV4-3,13,TRBD1,TRBJ1-6,CASSQYRGSPLHF,TGCGCCAGCAGCCAATACAGGGGATCACCCCTCCACTTT
few,TRBV19,15,.,TRBJ1-1,CASSRGGPGNTEAFF,TGTGCCAGTAGTAGGGGGGGTCCGGGGAACACTGAAGCTTTCTTT
.,TRBV18,14,.,TRBJ1-1,CASSPGLKNTEAFF,TGTGCCAGCTCACCGGGGCTTAAGAACACTGAAGCTTTCTTT
.,TRBV18,17,TRBD1,TRBJ1-1,CASSPPDGTGVRREAFF,TGTGCCAGCTCACCACCGGACGGGACAGGGGTGCGTCGGGAAGCTTTCTTT